These 21 T cell receptor beta chains share one sample of origin, sequenced in a study of T cells in women clearing cervical HPV infection. Data came from immunoSEQ multiplex PCR; TCRdb stores just in-frame clones and leaves some out. Here the sample table reports roughly 30,000 clones. The sequenced sample was blood buffy coat. The receptors here all came from a woman between 18 and 70 years old with a cervical HPV16 infection that either progressed to CIN3+ or cleared (not recorded which).

About this clone itself: At one of its ends the junction is not consistent with the germline gene, which may arise from a read error. The CDR3 end is not reached by the read, which stops 3 residues before it; the germline J gene fills it in. J is TRBJ2-5 and V is TRBV5-4, with a possible D match to TRBD2 (5 bases). The length of the CDR3 is 14 residues. Germline CDR1 SGHNT, CDR2 YYREEE (reference sequence). CDR3 sequence reads: CASSLERVQGTQYF. The part of the CDR3 DNA that was read is TGTGCCAGCAGCTTGGAGAGGGTGCAAGGGACC.

To note about this clone: The read ends 3 residues before the CDR3 terminus; that terminus is restored from the germline J gene. The V gene is TRBV11-2, the J gene TRBJ1-2; TRBD1 matches 7 bases. The J segment lost 5 bases and the V segment lost 2 bases, leaving 2 bases of the junction unmatched. The CDR3 loop spans 13 amino acids. Germline-derived CDR1 and CDR2 are SGHAT and FQNNGV. The CDR3 is CASSLQGDYGYTF. The CDR3 DNA, read in part, is TGTGCCAGCAGCTTACAGGGGGATTATGGC.

Comments on this clone: Read coverage stops 3 residues before the CDR3 terminus; the germline J gene supplies the remainder. This rearrangement joins TRBV19 to TRBJ1-5; perhaps TRBD1 as D (6 bases). The CDR3 extends over 14 amino acids. The V end was cut by 5 bases, the J end by 7 bases, with 15 bases between. Germline values: CDR1 LNHDA, CDR2 SQIVND (reference sequence). The CDR3 here is CASSFTGSAQPQHF. CDR3 bases read: TGTGCCAGTAGTTTTACAGGGAGTGCACAGCCC.

CDR3 amino acids: CASSPQPPGGLELFF. CDR3 bases read: TGTGCCAGCTCACCACAGCCGCCAGGAGGGCTGGAA. The rearrangement uses TRBV18 and TRBJ1-4, with D uncertain. The read ends 3 residues early relative to the CDR3; the germline J gene fills the gap. From germline, CDR1 is KGHSH and CDR2 LQKENI. CDR3 length: 15 residues.

A note on this clone: The read terminates 3 residues ahead of where the CDR3 ends, so the germline J gene completes it. This chain links TRBV5-1 with TRBJ2-7, with TRBD1 matching over 10 bases. The CDR3 length is 16 residues. Germline V gives CDR1 SGHRS, CDR2 YFSETQ. V was clipped by 4 bases and J by 5 bases; unmatched bases: 12. Here the CDR3 reads CASSHLEGTGEDEQYF. Incomplete CDR3 DNA: TGCGCCAGCAGCCACCTTGAGGGGACAGGGGAAGACGAG.

Notes on this clone: The read ends 3 residues shy of where the CDR3 ends; the end is completed using the germline J gene. The chain combines TRBV20-1 with TRBJ2-7; the match to TRBD2 covers 9 bases. Germline CDR1 reads DFQATT; CDR2 reads SNEGSKA (reference sequence). The CDR3 totals 15 residues. Trimming cost V 3 bases and J 6 bases; bases outside gene matches: 12. CDR3: CSARVALAGTREQYF. The part of the CDR3 DNA that was read is TGCAGTGCTAGGGTGGCGCTAGCGGGAACCCGCGAG.

A word on this clone: The read ends 3 residues early relative to the CDR3; the germline J gene fills the gap. The V and J genes are TRBV5-1 and TRBJ2-3, with TRBD2 identical over 10 bases. This CDR3 spans 18 amino acids. Germline CDR1 SGHRS, CDR2 YFSETQ. V lost 4 bases and J lost 0; bases outside the gene matches: 11. The sequenced CDR3 bases are TGCGCCAGCAGCCAAACTTTAGCGGGAGGCCTTAGCACAGATACG. This translates into CASSQTLAGGLSTDT. The whole CDR3 sequence reads CASSQTLAGGLSTDTQYF.

As to this clone: The CDR3 is cut off 3 residues early in the read; its end comes from the germline J gene. The V call is TRBV29-1, the J call TRBJ2-7; possibly TRBD2 for D (7 bases). The length of the CDR3 is 13 residues. Trimming removed 0 bases from V and 3 bases from J, with 9 bases in between. CDR1 and CDR2 from the germline V gene are SQVTM and ANQGSEA. The CDR3 loop reads CSVEEGGDYEQYF. Incomplete CDR3 DNA: TGCAGCGTTGAAGAAGGGGGGGACTACGAG.

As regards this clone: The read terminates 3 residues ahead of where the CDR3 ends, so the germline J gene completes it. The rearrangement uses TRBV6-2 or TRBV6-3 and TRBJ1-2; D gene unclear. The germline gives CDR1 MNHEY, CDR2 SVGEGT. Trimming took 5 bases from V and 4 from J, leaving 14 bases between them. The CDR3 contains 14 residues. The CDR3 is CASSTQLSGYGYTF. The CDR3 bases that were read are TGTGCCAGCAGTACCCAGTTGAGCGGCTATGGC.

The CDR3 protein is CASRDTDREGYGYTF. Partial CDR3 DNA: TGCGCCAGCAGAGACACGGACAGAGAAGGCTATGGC. The chain recombines TRBV10-1 with TRBJ1-2; possible D gene TRBD1, 6 bases. Read coverage stops 3 residues before the CDR3 terminus; the germline J gene supplies the remainder. The CDR3 length is 15 residues. Trimming stripped 6 bases from V and 4 bases from J, with 18 bases between. The germline V gene encodes CDR1 WNHNN and CDR2 SYGVQD (reference sequence).

Note on this clone: The read gets to within 3 residues of the CDR3 end, and the germline J gene fills in the rest. The gene calls are TRBV7-2 and TRBJ2-3; tentative D call: TRBD1 (5 bases). The CDR3 is 14 amino acids. The V and J ends lost 1 base and 3 bases respectively, with 8 bases between them. The germline V gene has CDR1 SGHTA and CDR2 FQGNSA. The sequenced part of the CDR3 DNA is TGTGCCAGCAGCTTAGGGGCAGGGACAGATACG. It specifies CASSLGAGTDT. The CDR3, in full, reads CASSLGAGTDTQYF.

Remarks on this clone: The read finishes 3 residues shy of the CDR3 end, and the germline J gene is used to complete it. J is TRBJ2-1 and V is TRBV5-5, with 7 positions matching TRBD1. Germline values: CDR1 SGHKS, CDR2 YYEKEE (reference sequence). V shed 4 bases, J shed 3 bases, and the junction held 4 bases outside the gene matches. The CDR3 spans 14 residues. The CDR3 DNA, read in part, is TGTGCCAGCAGCCTGGGACAGATCTACAATGAG. Protein sequence: CASSLGQIYNE. The whole CDR3 protein reads CASSLGQIYNEQFF. The whole variable domain, remainder taken from reference TRBV5-5 and TRBJ2-1, is DAGVTQSPTHLIKTRGQQVTLRCSPISGHKSVSWYQQVLGQGPQFIFQYYEKEERGRGNFPDRFSARQFPNYSSELNVNALLLGDSALYLCASSLGQIYNEQFFGPGTRLTVL.

About this clone: The CDR3 end is not reached by the read, which stops 3 residues before it; the germline J gene fills it in. The genes are TRBV30 and TRBJ1-3; D remains unclear. The CDR3 totals 15 residues. CDR1 is GTSNPN and CDR2 is SVGIG in the germline V gene (reference sequence). V gave up 4 bases and J gave up 0 bases, with 13 bases separating them. CDR3 DNA, as far as it was read: TGTGCCTGGAAGATATCCGGTGGCTCTGGAAACACC. Translating it yields CAWKISGGSGNT. The entire CDR3 reads CAWKISGGSGNTIYF.

As for this clone: The read halts 3 residues ahead of the CDR3 end, with the missing end drawn from the germline J gene. This chain connects TRBV5-6 to TRBJ1-3; D is unclear. Trimming took 0 bases from V and 0 from J, leaving 4 bases between them. CDR3 length equals 14 residues. Germline-derived CDR1 and CDR2 are SGHDT and YYEEEE. The CDR3 spells CASSLGISGNTIYF. The covered CDR3 bases are TGTGCCAGCAGCTTGGGTATCTCTGGAAACACC. Combining the CDR3 with reference TRBV5-6 and TRBJ1-3 gives the whole variable domain DAGVTQSPTHLIKTRGQQVTLRCSPKSGHDTVSWYQQALGQGPQFIFQYYEEEERQRGNFPDRFSGHQFPNYSSELNVNALLLGDSALYLCASSLGISGNTIYFGEGSWLTVV.

Concerning this clone itself: The CDR3 goes on 3 residues after the read ends, and that part is filled in from the germline J gene. The chain employs TRBV4-1 and TRBJ2-7; TRBD2 matches 10 bases. The CDR3 is 15 residues long. The junction had 5 bases not matched to a gene; V was cut back by 6 bases and J by 0 bases. Germline CDR1 and CDR2: MGHRA and YSYEKL. CDR3 bases read: TGCGCCAGCAGACGCCCTAGCGGGAGCTCCTACGAG. Residues: CASRRPSGSSYE. The whole CDR3 sequence reads CASRRPSGSSYEQYF.

Notes on this clone: The read halts 3 residues ahead of the CDR3 end, with the missing end drawn from the germline J gene. The chain is built from TRBV19 and TRBJ1-5; D remains unclear. Germline-derived CDR1 and CDR2 are LNHDA and SQIVND (reference sequence). There are 14 residues in the CDR3. The V end lost 3 bases, the J end lost 4 bases, and 10 bases lay between the germline ends. CDR3 region: CASSMDSVNQPQHF. The covered CDR3 bases are TGTGCCAGTAGTATGGATAGCGTGAATCAGCCC.

A remark on this clone: The read stops 3 residues short of the end of the CDR3; the missing end is completed from the germline J gene. The chain uses TRBV5-5 and TRBJ1-1; D call uncertain. The CDR3 contains 11 residues. Germline V gives CDR1 SGHKS, CDR2 YYEKEE (reference sequence). The part of the CDR3 DNA that was read is TGTGCCAGCAGCTTGCTTCTCGAA. It codes for CASSLLLE. The entire CDR3 protein reads CASSLLLEAFF.

Remarks on this clone: The read halts 3 residues ahead of the CDR3 end, with the missing end drawn from the germline J gene. The chain recombines TRBV3-1 (or the pseudogene TRBV3-2) with TRBJ2-7; the D gene is possibly TRBD2 (5 bases). The CDR3 has 14 residues. Looked up from germline, CDR1 is LGHDT and CDR2 is YNNKEL (reference sequence). V was clipped by 1 base and J by 5 bases, with 12 bases between them. The CDR3 bases that were read are TGTGCCAGCAGCCAAGGTCTAGCAGGCCACGAG. Amino acids: CASSQGLAGHE. The whole CDR3 sequence reads CASSQGLAGHEQYF.

On this clone: The read gets to within 3 residues of the CDR3 end, and the germline J gene fills in the rest. The rearrangement links TRBV20-1 to TRBJ2-3, with TRBD2 matching 8 bases. Germline assignment: CDR1 DFQATT and CDR2 SNEGSKA (reference sequence). V trimming: 0 bases; J trimming: 3 bases; junction bases outside the gene matches: 8. The CDR3 extends over 16 amino acids. The covered CDR3 bases are TGCAGTGCTAGAGACCCCGCGGGGGGTCGGACAGATACG. This gives the protein CSARDPAGGRTDT. The full CDR3 protein is CSARDPAGGRTDTQYF.

Notes on this clone: The read ends 3 residues shy of where the CDR3 ends; the end is completed using the germline J gene. V is TRBV7-2 and J is TRBJ2-7, with TRBD1 matching 10 bases. Germline CDR1 SGHTA, CDR2 FQGNSA. The ends lost 8 bases at V and 4 bases at J; junction bases unmatched: 2. This CDR3 comprises 12 residues. The CDR3 DNA, read in part, is TGTGCCAGCGGACAGGGGGTTTACGAG. It encodes CASGQGVYE. From start to end, the CDR3 is CASGQGVYEQYF.

A remark on this clone: The CDR3 is cut off 3 residues early in the read; its end comes from the germline J gene. J is TRBJ1-1 and V is TRBV6-2 or TRBV6-3, with 8 nucleotides matching TRBD1. Looked up from germline, CDR1 is MNHEY and CDR2 is SVGEGT. This CDR3 region has 15 residues. J lost 4 bases, V lost 4 bases, and 8 bases had no gene match. This CDR3 reads CASSSGQVDITEAFF. The covered CDR3 bases are TGTGCCAGCAGTTCGGGACAGGTTGATATCACTGAA.